The 15 T cell receptor beta chains in this list originate from one sample, sequenced in a study of radiation and T cells in renal cell carcinoma. Profiling relied on immunoSEQ multiplex PCR, and the TCRdb table lists in-frame clones only, not all of them. The sample carries around 160,000 clones, about 87% recorded once. Documented time point: baseline pretreatment blood. Indicated treatment: 15 Gy SBRT to primary tumor, nephrectomy 4 weeks later. Specimen: blood, collected from a patient whose treatment included radiotherapy and nephrectomy. These receptors all stem from a woman in her seventies with renal cell carcinoma.

The CDR3 loop reads CASSPGRQGEKLFF. CDR3 in DNA: TGTGCCAGTAGCCCGGGGCGTCAGGGTGAAAAACTGTTTTTT. The chain couples TRBV19 to TRBJ1-4; D is possibly TRBD1 (5 bases). The CDR3 has 14 amino acids. Germline CDR1 LNHDA, CDR2 SQIVND (reference sequence). V lost 6 bases to trimming and J lost 7 bases, with 15 bases between them.

The J gene is TRBJ2-7, the V gene TRBV15; either TRBD1 or TRBD2 may fit D (7 bases each). V was trimmed by 0 bases and J by 5 bases, leaving 17 bases between them. Germline V gene sequence: CDR1 LNHNV, CDR2 YYDKDF (reference sequence). The CDR3 sequence is 16 residues long. DNA for the CDR3: TGTGCCACCAGCAGAGATCAGGGGGGGCGGGGGAACGAGCAGTACTTC. Protein: CATSRDQGGRGNEQYF.

The chain uses TRBV5-6 and TRBJ1-5; D is unresolved. The CDR3 is 12 amino acids. Germline CDR1 reads SGHDT; CDR2 reads YYEEEE. V was clipped by 0 bases and J by 3 bases, with 1 base between them. The CDR3 loop reads CASSLDNQPQHF. CDR3 sequence (DNA): TGTGCCAGCAGCTTGGACAATCAGCCCCAGCATTTT.

V usage is TRBV6-5 and J usage is TRBJ2-7; D perhaps matches TRBD1 (6 bases). The CDR3 is made up of 15 amino acids. Germline lookup yields CDR1 MNHEY and CDR2 SVGAGI. Trimming took 5 bases from V and 3 from J, leaving 17 bases between them. CDR3 region: CASSTYRAEGYEQYF. As DNA, the CDR3 is TGTGCCAGCAGTACCTACAGGGCAGAAGGCTACGAGCAGTACTTC.

This chain joins TRBV30 and TRBJ2-2; 7 bases fit TRBD2. Germline V gives CDR1 GTSNPN, CDR2 SVGIG (reference sequence). This CDR3 contains 17 residues. Unmatched junction bases numbered 8, after V lost 0 bases and J lost 1 base. CDR3 DNA sequence: TGTGCCTGGAGTGTTTGGCGGGGGTGGTTGAACACCGGGGAGCTGTTTTTT. Protein product: CAWSVWRGWLNTGELFF.

The chain joins TRBV11-2 to TRBJ2-3, with D unclear. Germline-derived CDR1 and CDR2 are SGHAT and FQNNGV. The CDR3 consists of 14 residues. Deletions cut 1 base from V and 0 bases from J, with 5 bases between. The CDR3: CASSLGRSTDTQYF. Here the CDR3 DNA reads TGTGCCAGCAGCTTAGGTCGGAGCACAGATACGCAGTATTTT. Based on the CDR3 plus reference TRBV11-2 and TRBJ2-3, the full variable domain is EAGVAQSPRYKIIEKRQSVAFWCNPISGHATLYWYQQILGQGPKLLIQFQNNGVVDDSQLPKDRFSAERLKGVDSTLKIQPAKLEDSAVYLCASSLGRSTDTQYFGPGTRLTVL.

The genes are TRBV29-1 and TRBJ1-1; D might be TRBD1 (6 bases). Trimming shortened V by 7 bases and J by 2 bases, and 11 bases separated the two germline ends. The CDR3 contains 12 residues. From germline, CDR1 is SQVTM and CDR2 ANQGSEA. The DNA for the CDR3 is TGCAGCGCCGGGACATCTAACACTGAAGCTTTCTTT. This encodes CSAGTSNTEAFF.

The chain is built from TRBV7-2 and TRBJ2-2, with D perhaps assigned TRBD1 or TRBD2 (5 bases each). Trimming stripped 1 base from V and 6 bases from J, with 15 bases between. The V gene's germline CDR1 is SGHTA and CDR2 FQGNSA. The CDR3 loop spans 16 amino acids. CDR3 nucleotides: TGTGCCAGCAGCTTAGTGGGGGTCCTGAAGGCCGGGGAGCTGTTTTTT. The encoded protein is CASSLVGVLKAGELFF.

The chain employs TRBV11-3 and TRBJ2-5, with D perhaps matching TRBD1 (5 bases). This CDR3 has 18 amino acids. Germline loops: CDR1 SGHNT, CDR2 YENEEA. V was pared by 5 bases and J by 7 bases, with 29 bases between. The CDR3 bases are TGTGCCAGCAGCCAAAACGGCCAGGGTCAGTATTCTACGGGGACCCAGTACTTC. Its translation is CASSQNGQGQYSTGTQYF. The full variable domain, with the rest looked up from reference TRBV11-3 and TRBJ2-5, is EAGVVQSPRYKIIEKKQPVAFWCNPISGHNTLYWYLQNLGQGPELLIRYENEEAVDDSQLPKDRFSAERLKGVDSTLKIQPAELGDSAVYLCASSQNGQGQYSTGTQYFGPGTRLLVL.

The CDR3 DNA reads as TGTGCCAGCAGCCTTAGCGGTAGCTCCTACAATGAGCAGTTCTTC. It specifies CASSLSGSSYNEQFF. The rearrangement links TRBV6-6 to TRBJ2-1; possible D gene TRBD2, 6 bases. The CDR3 spans 15 residues. Between the trimmed V and J ends, which lost 6 bases and 0 bases, there was a span of 12 bases. Looked up from germline, CDR1 is MNHNY and CDR2 is SVGAGI (reference sequence).

Only a few counts were recorded for this clone. The V and J genes are TRBV19 and TRBJ1-5; TRBD1 is a possible D gene (5 bases). V gave up 3 bases and J gave up 2 bases, with 14 bases separating them. The CDR3 runs to 16 residues. Germline V CDR1 and CDR2: LNHDA, SQIVND (reference sequence). As DNA, the CDR3 is TGTGCCAGTAGTATCTTGGGGGGGTCGGGCAATCAGCCCCAGCATTTT. Amino acid sequence: CASSILGGSGNQPQHF.

The chain combines TRBV27 with TRBJ2-5, with D possibly being TRBD2 (5 bases). The germline gives CDR1 MNHEY, CDR2 SMNVEV (reference sequence). CDR3 length: 15 residues. The ends were cut back, 3 bases at V and 1 base at J, with 12 bases in the middle. CDR3 sequence reads: CASSFGQRSQETQYF. The CDR3 nucleotides read TGTGCCAGCAGTTTCGGGCAGCGGTCCCAAGAGACCCAGTACTTC.

The chain couples TRBV5-1 to TRBJ2-2; D may be TRBD1 (5 bases). The CDR3 is made up of 16 amino acids. Germline V gene sequence: CDR1 SGHRS, CDR2 YFSETQ. Trimming left V 3 bases short and J 5 bases short, with 17 bases between. The DNA for the CDR3 is TGCGCCAGCAGCTACCTGGGCAGGGCATCGACCGGGGAGCTGTTTTTT. Encoded protein: CASSYLGRASTGELFF.

The chain uses TRBV11-3 and TRBJ2-7; weak D call: TRBD2 (5 bases). There are 16 residues in the CDR3. Germline V gene lookup returns CDR1 SGHNT and CDR2 YENEEA. V was clipped by 0 bases and J by 4 bases, with 16 bases between them. In nucleotides, the CDR3 is TGTGCCAGCAGCTTAGATCGGAAACAGCGGTGGTACGAGCAGTACTTC. Residues: CASSLDRKQRWYEQYF.

Only one count was recorded for this clone. The V gene is TRBV7-2, the J gene TRBJ2-3; D unclear. Germline assignment: CDR1 SGHTA and CDR2 FQGNSA. Between the trimmed V and J ends, which lost 5 bases and 1 base, there was a span of 10 bases. This CDR3 region has 14 residues. This CDR3 is CASSPWVGTDTQYF. CDR3 nucleotide sequence: TGTGCCAGCAGCCCCTGGGTGGGCACAGATACGCAGTATTTT. Full variable domain (outside the CDR3, taken from reference TRBV7-2 and TRBJ2-3): GAGVSQSPSNKVTEKGKDVELRCDPISGHTALYWYRQSLGQGLEFLIYFQGNSAPDKSGLPSDRFSAERTGGSVSTLTIQRTQQEDSAVYLCASSPWVGTDTQYFGPGTRLTVL.